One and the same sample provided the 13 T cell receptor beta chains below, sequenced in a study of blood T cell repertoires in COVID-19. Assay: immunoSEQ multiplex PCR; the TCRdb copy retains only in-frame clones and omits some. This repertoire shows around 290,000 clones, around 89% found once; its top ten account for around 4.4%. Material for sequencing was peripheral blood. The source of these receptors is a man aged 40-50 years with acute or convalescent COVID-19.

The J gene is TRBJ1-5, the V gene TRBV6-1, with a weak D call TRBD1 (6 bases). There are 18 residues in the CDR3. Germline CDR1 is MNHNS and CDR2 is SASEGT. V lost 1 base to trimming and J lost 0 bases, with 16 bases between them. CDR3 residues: CASSEGPWGLNSNQPQHF. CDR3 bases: TGTGCCAGCAGTGAAGGACCGTGGGGGCTGAATAGCAATCAGCCCCAGCATTTT.

CDR3 sequence: CASSPLVRSGASNSPLHF. CDR3 in DNA: TGTGCCAGCTCACCACTTGTAAGGTCTGGAGCCTCTAATTCACCCCTCCACTTT. V is TRBV18 and J is TRBJ1-6; D unclear. Germline values: CDR1 KGHSH, CDR2 LQKENI. The CDR3 length is 18 residues. Trimming pared 1 base from V and 6 bases from J, leaving 19 bases between.

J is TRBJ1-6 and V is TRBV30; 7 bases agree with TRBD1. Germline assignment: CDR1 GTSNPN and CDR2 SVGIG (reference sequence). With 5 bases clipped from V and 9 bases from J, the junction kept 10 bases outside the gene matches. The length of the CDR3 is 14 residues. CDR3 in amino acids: CAWGGTAKRSPLHF. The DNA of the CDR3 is TGTGCCTGGGGAGGGACAGCCAAACGTTCACCCCTCCACTTT.

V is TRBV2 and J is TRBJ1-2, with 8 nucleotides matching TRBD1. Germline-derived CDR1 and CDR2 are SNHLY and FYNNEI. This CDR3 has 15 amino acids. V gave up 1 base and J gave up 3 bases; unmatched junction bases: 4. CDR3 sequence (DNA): TGTGCCAGCAGTGAAGAACAGGGGGTCGACTATGGCTACACCTTC. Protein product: CASSEEQGVDYGYTF.

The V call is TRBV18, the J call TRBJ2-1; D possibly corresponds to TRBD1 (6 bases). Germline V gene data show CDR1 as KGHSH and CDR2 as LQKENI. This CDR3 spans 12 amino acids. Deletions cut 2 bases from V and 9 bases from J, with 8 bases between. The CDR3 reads CASSPGGFEQFF. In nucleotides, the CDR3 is TGTGCCAGCTCACCAGGGGGCTTTGAGCAGTTCTTC.

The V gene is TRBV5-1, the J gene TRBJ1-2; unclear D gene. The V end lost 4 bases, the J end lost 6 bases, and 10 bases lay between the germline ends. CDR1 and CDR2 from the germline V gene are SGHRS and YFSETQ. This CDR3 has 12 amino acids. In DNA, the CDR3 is TGCGCCAGCAGCCCGGGAGGCGATGGCTACACCTTC. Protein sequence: CASSPGGDGYTF.

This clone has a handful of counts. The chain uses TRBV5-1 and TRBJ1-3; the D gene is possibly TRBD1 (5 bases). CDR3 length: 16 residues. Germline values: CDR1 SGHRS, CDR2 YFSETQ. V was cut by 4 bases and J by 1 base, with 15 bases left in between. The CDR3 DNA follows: TGCGCCAGCAGCCCCACCGTCCAGGGTTCTGGAAACACCATATATTTT. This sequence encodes CASSPTVQGSGNTIYF.

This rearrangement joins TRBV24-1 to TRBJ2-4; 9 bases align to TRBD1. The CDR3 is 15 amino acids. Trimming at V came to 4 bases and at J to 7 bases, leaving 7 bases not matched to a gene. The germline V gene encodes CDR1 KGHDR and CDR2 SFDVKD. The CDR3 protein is CATSDAGQGTNIQYF. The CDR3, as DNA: TGTGCCACCAGTGACGCGGGACAGGGCACTAACATTCAGTACTTC.

CDR3 in DNA: TGTGCCAGCAGCTACTTTGGGGCCGAAGAGCAGTACTTC. This gives the protein CASSYFGAEEQYF. The rearrangement uses TRBV3-1 (or the pseudogene TRBV3-2) and TRBJ2-7, with D perhaps TRBD1 (5 bases). The CDR3 length is 13 residues. Germline V CDR1 and CDR2: LGHDT, YNNKEL (reference sequence). V shed 5 bases and J shed 7 bases, with 15 bases lying between them.

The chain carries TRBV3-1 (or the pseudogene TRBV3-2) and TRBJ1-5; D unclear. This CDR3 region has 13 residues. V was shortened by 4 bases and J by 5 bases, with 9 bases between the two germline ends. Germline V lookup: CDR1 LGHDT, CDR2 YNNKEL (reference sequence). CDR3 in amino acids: CASSPGDDQPQHF. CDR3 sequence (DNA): TGTGCCAGCAGCCCAGGCGATGATCAGCCCCAGCATTTT.

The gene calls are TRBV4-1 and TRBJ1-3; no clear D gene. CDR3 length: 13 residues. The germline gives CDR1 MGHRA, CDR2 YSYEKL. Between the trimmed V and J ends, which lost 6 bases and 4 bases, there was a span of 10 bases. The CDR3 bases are TGCGCCAGCAGTCTAACAGAGGGAAACACCATATATTTT. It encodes CASSLTEGNTIYF.

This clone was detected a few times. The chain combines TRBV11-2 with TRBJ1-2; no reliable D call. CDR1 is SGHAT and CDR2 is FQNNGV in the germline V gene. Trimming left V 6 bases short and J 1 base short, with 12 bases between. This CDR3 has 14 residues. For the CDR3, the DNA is TGTGCCAGCAGTCCAAGCTCCGTTAACTATGGCTACACCTTC. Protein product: CASSPSSVNYGYTF.

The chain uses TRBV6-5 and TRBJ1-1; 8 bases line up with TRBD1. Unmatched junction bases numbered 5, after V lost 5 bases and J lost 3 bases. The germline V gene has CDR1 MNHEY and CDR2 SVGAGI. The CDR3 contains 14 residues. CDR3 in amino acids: CASSRQGRDTEAFF. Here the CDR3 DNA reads TGTGCCAGCAGTCGACAGGGGAGGGACACTGAAGCTTTCTTT.